This TCR beta chain was obtained from a study of blood T cell repertoires in COVID-19. Trimming pared 3 bases from V and 1 base from J, leaving 13 bases between. There are 17 residues in the CDR3. From germline, CDR1 is SEHNR and CDR2 FQNEAQ (reference sequence). The protocol was immunoSEQ multiplex PCR, while the TCRdb copy is restricted to in-frame clones and leaves out a portion. Of fewer than 150,000 clones in the sample, around 80% are singletons; the top ten hold approximately 5.8%. The sequence was collected from a human donor in a cohort sampled during active COVID-19. What was sequenced was peripheral blood. The rearrangement uses TRBV7-9 and TRBJ2-6; possibly TRBD1 for D (6 bases). CDR3 residues: CASSFGRGLSGANVLTF. The CDR3 nucleotides are TGTGCCAGCAGCTTTGGCAGGGGATTATCTGGGGCCAACGTCCTGACTTTC.